Below, 21 T cell receptor beta chains from the same sample are listed, as sequenced in a study of T cells in women clearing cervical HPV infection. This table comes from immunoSEQ multiplex PCR, and its TCRdb copy is limited to in-frame clones, with some not included. This table holds about 23,000 clones. Sequencing was performed on blood buffy coat. The receptors stem from a woman aged 18 to 75 with a cervical HPV16 infection that either progressed to CIN3+ or cleared (not recorded which).

In regard to this clone: The observed sequence ends 3 residues before the CDR3 terminus, with the missing tail filled in from the germline J gene. V gene TRBV29-1 combines with J gene TRBJ1-1; 8 bases align to TRBD1. The CDR3 spans 14 residues. Per germline, CDR1 SQVTM and CDR2 ANQGSEA. With V trimmed by 7 bases and J by 1 base, 8 bases remained unmatched. The sequenced CDR3 bases are TGCAGCGGCGCGCAGGGGGCGTCGAACACTGAA. Translating gives CSGAQGASNTE. The entire CDR3 protein reads CSGAQGASNTEAFF.

A word on this clone: The CDR3 end falls 3 residues outside the read, so it is completed with the germline J gene. This chain links TRBV20-1 with TRBJ1-1; D is undetermined. Deletions cut 5 bases from V and 3 bases from J, with 13 bases between. The germline V gene encodes CDR1 DFQATT and CDR2 SNEGSKA (reference sequence). The CDR3 sequence is 13 residues long. CDR3 loop: CSAFPDGDTEAFF. The covered CDR3 bases are TGCAGTGCTTTTCCGGACGGGGACACTGAA.

Details on this clone: Relative to the germline gene, one junction end is altered; a read error may explain this. The read ends 3 residues before the CDR3 terminus; that terminus is restored from the germline J gene. Additional DNA sequences in this sample encode the identical CDR3. This chain connects TRBV18 to TRBJ1-3, with D tentatively TRBD1 (6 bases). This CDR3 has 16 amino acids. The germline CDR1 and CDR2 sequences are KGHSH and LQKENI. The CDR3 DNA, read in part, is TGTGCCAGCTCACCGGGGATCCCAGGGGATGGAAACACG. It specifies CASSPGIPGDGNT. The complete CDR3 reads CASSPGIPGDGNTIYF.

About this clone itself: The CDR3 extends 3 residues past the end of the read, so its final part is completed from the germline J gene. The chain has TRBV2 and TRBJ2-2; 7 nucleotides align to TRBD2. This CDR3 is built from 18 residues. The germline CDR1 and CDR2 sequences are SNHLY and FYNNEI. The CDR3 loop is CASSHPMGSWGTNEKLFF. CDR3 bases read: TGTGCCAGCAGCCACCCTATGGGTTCCTGGGGGACTAATGAAAAG.

On this clone itself: The read comes to an end 3 residues before the CDR3 does, leaving the germline J gene to fill in the end. The chain uses TRBV10-3 and TRBJ2-5; possibly TRBD2 for D (6 bases). Trimming removed 0 bases at V and 2 bases at J, with 7 bases between. The CDR3 spans 14 residues. Looked up from germline, CDR1 is ENHRY and CDR2 is SYGVKD. The CDR3 region is CAISESGGQETQYF. The CDR3 DNA, read in part, is TGTGCCATCAGTGAGTCGGGGGGACAAGAGACC.

About this clone itself: The read comes to an end 3 residues before the CDR3 does, leaving the germline J gene to fill in the end. V gene TRBV7-7 combines with J gene TRBJ1-4; 7 positions agree with TRBD1. Germline CDR1 reads SSHAT; CDR2 reads FNYEAQ (reference sequence). This CDR3 has 13 residues. CDR3 in amino acids: CASSLGDSTPLFF. Partial CDR3 DNA: TGTGCCAGCAGCTTAGGGGACAGCACACCA. The whole variable domain, filled in from reference TRBV7-7 and TRBJ1-4, reads GAGVSQSPRYKVTKRGQDVTLRCDPISSHATLYWYQQALGQGPEFLTYFNYEAQPDKSGLPSDRFSAERPEGSISTLTIQRTEQRDSAMYRCASSLGDSTPLFFGSGTQLSVL.

Details on this clone: The read ends 3 residues early relative to the CDR3; the germline J gene fills the gap. This chain uses TRBV28 with TRBJ2-4; possibly TRBD2 for D (7 bases). This CDR3 is 15 amino acids long. Germline CDR1 and CDR2: MDHEN and SYDVKM. CDR3 in amino acids: CASSSPGEGRETQYF. CDR3 DNA (partial): TGTGCCAGCAGTTCCCCAGGGGAGGGGCGCGAGACT.

A note on this clone: Read sequence stops 3 residues before the CDR3 end, and the germline J gene provides the missing end. V is TRBV19 and J is TRBJ1-5; 12 nucleotides align to TRBD1. Germline values: CDR1 LNHDA, CDR2 SQIVND (reference sequence). The CDR3 runs to 19 residues. V was pared by 1 base and J by 5 bases, with 12 bases of the junction left unmatched. The CDR3 spells CASSIVPQLGQGADQPQHF. Partial CDR3 DNA: TGTGCCAGTAGTATAGTTCCACAACTGGGACAGGGGGCAGATCAGCCC. The whole variable domain, filled in from reference TRBV19 and TRBJ1-5, reads DGGITQSPKYLFRKEGQNVTLSCEQNLNHDAMYWYRQDPGQGLRLIYYSQIVNDFQKGDIAEGYSVSREKKESFPLTVTSAQKNPTAFYLCASSIVPQLGQGADQPQHFGDGTRLSIL.

CDR3 loop: CASSPLLGRDQPQYF. The part of the CDR3 DNA that was read is TGTGCCAGCAGTCCTTTGTTAGGGCGGGATCAGCCG. The J gene is TRBJ2-3, the V gene TRBV2; D perhaps matches TRBD2 (6 bases). With the read ending 3 residues before the CDR3 end, the germline J gene is used to fill in that end. CDR1 is SNHLY and CDR2 is FYNNEI in the germline V gene. The CDR3 is 15 amino acids.

With regard to this clone: Read coverage stops 3 residues before the CDR3 terminus; the germline J gene supplies the remainder. The J gene is TRBJ2-3, the V gene TRBV19; D possibly corresponds to TRBD2 (6 bases). CDR1 and CDR2 (germline): LNHDA, SQIVND (reference sequence). The CDR3 spans 16 residues. The covered CDR3 bases are TGTGCCAGTAGCTTCCGACCAAGGGGAGGCCAAGAGACG. Encoded protein: CASSFRPRGGQET. The full CDR3 reads CASSFRPRGGQETQYF.

To note about this clone: With the read ending 3 residues before the CDR3 end, the germline J gene is used to fill in that end. This chain links TRBV19 with TRBJ2-1; 7 bases agree with TRBD2. The CDR3 is 13 residues long. The trim removed 8 bases at V and 4 bases at J, leaving 5 bases unmatched. Germline CDR1 and CDR2: LNHDA and SQIVND (reference sequence). CDR3 DNA, as far as it was read: TGTGCCAGTCAGGTGGGACTATACAATGAG. The encoded protein is CASQVGLYNE. The whole CDR3 protein is CASQVGLYNEQFF. Full variable domain (outside the CDR3, taken from reference TRBV19 and TRBJ2-1): DGGITQSPKYLFRKEGQNVTLSCEQNLNHDAMYWYRQDPGQGLRLIYYSQIVNDFQKGDIAEGYSVSREKKESFPLTVTSAQKNPTAFYLCASQVGLYNEQFFGPGTRLTVL.

A word on this clone: The read gets to within 3 residues of the CDR3 end, and the germline J gene fills in the rest. The rearrangement uses TRBV20-1 and TRBJ1-2, with a tentative D call TRBD1 (6 bases). CDR3 size: 15 residues. Trimming shortened V by 5 bases and J by 4 bases, and 20 bases separated the two germline ends. Germline V gives CDR1 DFQATT, CDR2 SNEGSKA (reference sequence). The CDR3 sequence: CSARGGGRLFYGYTF. The DNA read from the CDR3 is TGCAGTGCTCGAGGAGGGGGAAGGCTCTTCTATGGC.

The CDR3 loop is CASISSGGAVEQYF. CDR3 DNA, as far as it was read: TGTGCCAGCATCTCTAGCGGGGGGGCCGTCGAG. The rearrangement uses TRBV7-9 and TRBJ2-7; TRBD2 matches 12 bases. The read gets to within 3 residues of the CDR3 end, and the germline J gene fills in the rest. The CDR3 spans 14 residues. The ends lost 7 bases at V and 6 bases at J; junction bases unmatched: 7. The germline CDR1 and CDR2 sequences are SEHNR and FQNEAQ (reference sequence).

On this clone: The CDR3 end lies 3 residues beyond the end of the read and is filled in from the germline J gene. The chain combines TRBV5-1 with TRBJ1-5; perhaps TRBD1 as D (5 bases). V was trimmed by 0 bases and J by 6 bases, leaving 13 bases between them. This CDR3 region has 15 residues. The germline gives CDR1 SGHRS, CDR2 YFSETQ. The sequenced CDR3 bases are TGCGCCAGCAGCTTGGCTCCAGGGACTGGTCAGCCC. This gives the protein CASSLAPGTGQP. The complete CDR3 sequence is CASSLAPGTGQPQHF.

As to this clone: The read ends 3 residues shy of where the CDR3 ends; the end is completed using the germline J gene. The chain combines TRBV7-8 with TRBJ2-3; D is unresolved. The ends were cut back, 2 bases at V and 1 base at J, with 7 bases in the middle. The germline CDR1 and CDR2 sequences are SGHVS and FQNEAQ. The CDR3 sequence is 14 residues long. The CDR3 protein is CASSLRFGTDTQYF. CDR3 bases read: TGTGCCAGCAGCTTAAGGTTTGGCACAGATACG.

A word on this clone: The read is 3 residues too short to cover the CDR3 end, so that end is filled in from the germline J gene. The chain links TRBV2 to TRBJ2-3, with TRBD1 matching over 7 bases. This CDR3 region has 15 residues. In germline, CDR1 is SNHLY, CDR2 FYNNEI. Trimming removed 4 bases from V and 4 bases from J; junction bases left unmatched: 8. CDR3 residues: CASSGQGEEADTQYF. The CDR3 DNA, read in part, is TGTGCCAGCAGTGGACAGGGCGAGGAGGCAGATACG.

Turning to this clone: The read stops 3 residues short of the end of the CDR3; the missing end is completed from the germline J gene. This chain joins TRBV20-1 and TRBJ2-1; a weak D match, TRBD1 (6 bases). Looked up from germline, CDR1 is DFQATT and CDR2 is SNEGSKA (reference sequence). V was clipped by 5 bases and J by 0 bases, with 17 bases between them. The length of the CDR3 is 16 residues. The sequenced part of the CDR3 DNA is TGCAGTGCTGAAAATAGAGGACAGCTCTCCTACAATGAG. Translating gives CSAENRGQLSYNE. The complete CDR3 reads CSAENRGQLSYNEQFF.

A note on this clone: The read ends 3 residues early relative to the CDR3; the germline J gene fills the gap. At the DNA level, this CDR3 is encoded by other sequences in the same sample as well. The chain joins TRBV2 to TRBJ1-3; TRBD1 matches at 9 bases. Trimming removed 4 bases from V and 3 bases from J; junction bases left unmatched: 4. The germline gives CDR1 SNHLY, CDR2 FYNNEI. This CDR3 contains 15 residues. The covered CDR3 bases are TGTGCCAGCAGTGTTTACAGGGGGCTTGGAAACACC. The encoded protein is CASSVYRGLGNT. The entire CDR3 reads CASSVYRGLGNTIYF.

On this clone itself: Read data end 3 residues before the CDR3 end; the end is taken from the germline J gene. V gene TRBV5-1 combines with J gene TRBJ2-1; 10 bases are a match to TRBD2. The CDR3 is 15 amino acids. The V gene's germline CDR1 is SGHRS and CDR2 YFSETQ. Trimming took 0 bases from V and 7 from J; bases not matched to a gene: 4. The CDR3: CASSLALTSGNEQFF. The part of the CDR3 DNA that was read is TGCGCCAGCAGCTTGGCCTTGACTAGCGGGAATGAG.

CDR3 residues: CASRITGQGGELFF. The CDR3 bases that were read are TGTGCCAGCAGAATAACAGGGCAAGGCGGGGAG. J is TRBJ2-2 and V is TRBV6-4; a weak D match, TRBD1 (6 bases). The read terminates 3 residues before the CDR3 end, so the remaining end is supplied by the germline J gene. The CDR3 loop spans 14 amino acids. Germline V gene lookup returns CDR1 MRHNA and CDR2 SNTAGT. V lost 6 bases and J lost 7, with 15 bases in between.

A remark on this clone: The read falls 3 residues short of the CDR3 end, and the missing part is taken from the germline J gene. The chain carries TRBV7-3 and TRBJ1-1; the D gene is possibly TRBD1 (5 bases). CDR3 length equals 13 residues. With 4 bases removed from V and 7 bases from J, the gap between germline ends came to 13 bases. CDR1 SGHTA and CDR2 FQGTGA come from the germline V gene. CDR3 DNA (partial): TGTGCCAGCAGCTCACGGGCTAGGGGTGAA. This encodes CASSSRARGE. The complete CDR3 reads CASSSRARGEAFF.